This T cell receptor (beta chain) stems from a study of memory CD8 T cells in hepatitis C reinfection. About the research overall: After reinfection, a couple of primary-infection resolvers became chronically infected.

Specified time point: pre-reinfection, 55 to 20 weeks before reinfection detection. Sorted cells were sequenced directly ex vivo without any in vitro expansion. Donors came from people who inject drugs enrolled in HEPCO, Canada. The sample holds a few counts of this clone. The CDR3 extends over 13 amino acids. Trimming took 4 bases from V and 5 from J; bases not matched to a gene: 6. Germline V gene sequence: CDR1 SGHDT, CDR2 YYEEEE. The data were produced by immunoSEQ multiplex PCR, yet TCRdb's version contains in-frame clones alone and is incomplete. The sample consists of approximately 50,000 clones, around nine tenths of them appearing once.

This sequence joins TRBV5-6 and TRBJ2-7, with 7 bases aligning to TRBD1. The TCR was taken from a man between 18 and 35 years old with hepatitis C virus infection. The sequencing sample was made of naive CD8+ T cells sorted from blood. CDR3 coding DNA: TGTGCCAGCAGCATTGACAGGGTCCACGAGCAGTACGTC. The encoded protein is CASSIDRVHEQYV.